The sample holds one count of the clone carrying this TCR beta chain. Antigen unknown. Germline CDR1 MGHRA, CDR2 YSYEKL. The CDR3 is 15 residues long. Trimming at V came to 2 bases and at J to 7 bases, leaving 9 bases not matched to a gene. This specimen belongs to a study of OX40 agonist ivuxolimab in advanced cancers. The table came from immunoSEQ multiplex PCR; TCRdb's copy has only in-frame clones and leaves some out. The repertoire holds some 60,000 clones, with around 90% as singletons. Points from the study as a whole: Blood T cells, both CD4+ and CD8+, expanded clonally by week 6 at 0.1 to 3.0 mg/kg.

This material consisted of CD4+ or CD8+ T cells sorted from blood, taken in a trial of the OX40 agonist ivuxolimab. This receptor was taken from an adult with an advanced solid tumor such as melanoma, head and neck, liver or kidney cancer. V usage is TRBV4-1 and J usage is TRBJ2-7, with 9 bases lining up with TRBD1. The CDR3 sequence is CASSQTTGGVGEQYF. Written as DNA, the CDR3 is TGCGCCAGCAGCCAAACTACAGGGGGCGTGGGGGAGCAGTACTTC.